This T cell receptor beta chain came from a study of blood T cell repertoires in COVID-19 (dated by TCRdb to 2018 to 2020). Broadly, across the study: Samples covering the acute and convalescent phases of COVID-19 were provided by collaborators in the United States, Italy and Spain. Deeply sampled blood TCRbeta repertoires from subjects exposed to, actively infected with, or recovered from COVID-19 were included in the dataset. The repertoires were released in a freely available public database meant as a resource for research on the immune response to SARS-CoV-2. The prospective study material was composed of cDNA or gDNA derived from T cells, B-cell-depleted T cells, or PBMCs. The samples were drawn from the first 160 participants of the ongoing ImmuneRACE study and from some 1,300 subjects provided by 6 global collaborators. The sample metadata nearly always contained a de-identified subject ID, COVID-19 status, age in years and sex. HLA class I and class II types, where available, came from metadata supplied by the sample provider rather than from assay-based typing. Broad study findings and their caveats: The amount of clinical and demographic metadata varied by source and participant and was provided uncurated.

The germline V gene sets CDR1 to LGHNA and CDR2 to YSLEER. The cysteine opens and the phenylalanine closes a CDR3 of 15 amino acids. The CDR3 DNA has 45 bases and is translated from base 1. V loses 4 bases at its end and J loses 5 bases; junction bases beyond the gene matches: 5. TCRbeta CDR3 regions were amplified from genomic DNA by means of the immunoSEQ Assay, a bias-controlled multiplex PCR. The authors' analysis ran thus. The number of nucleated cells in each sample was estimated from the amplification of reference gene primers within the assay. To quantify the absolute abundance of each unique TCRbeta CDR3 rearrangement, sequence reads were collapsed and filtered. For each sample, productive Simpson clonality was calculated by taking the square root of Simpson's diversity index across productive rearrangements. This is the immuneACCESS table as TCRdb keeps it, with only in-frame sequences that have V and J called. A part of the clones is gone; compared with another copy, unresolved V genes explain less than half, and the rest is unexplained. V, J and clone size derive from that table, while D and trimming were established from the DNA sequence. Across this sample there are a few hundred thousand clones, with 70% to 90% seen only once. The ten largest clones add up to roughly 4.6% of the sample.

Collaborating institutions collected whole blood in K2EDTA tubes following their own protocols. For TCRbeta analysis, collaborators shipped samples in one of three forms: frozen whole blood, isolated PBMCs, or DNA extracted from either of those sample types. This clone was detected only once. The specificity of this receptor is unknown. Base qualities are missing; no much larger clone stands one base away. The specimen was peripheral blood. The chain was built from TRBV4-3 and TRBJ2-1; TRBD2 matches 10 bases in the middle. The TCR comes from a man aged 50 to 60 with active or convalescent COVID-19. The CDR3 region has the sequence CASSPLAGVDNEQFF. The sequenced DNA is TGCGCCAGCAGCCCCCTAGCGGGAGTAGACAATGAGCAGTTCTTC.